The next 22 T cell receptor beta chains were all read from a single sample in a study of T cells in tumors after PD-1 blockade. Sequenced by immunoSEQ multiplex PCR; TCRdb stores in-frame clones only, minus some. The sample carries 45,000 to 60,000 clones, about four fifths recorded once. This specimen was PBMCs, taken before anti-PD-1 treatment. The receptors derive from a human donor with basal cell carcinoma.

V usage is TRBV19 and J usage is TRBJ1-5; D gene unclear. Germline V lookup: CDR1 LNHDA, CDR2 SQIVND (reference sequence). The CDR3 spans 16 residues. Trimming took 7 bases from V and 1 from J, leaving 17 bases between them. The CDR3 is CASTTLGPRSNQPQHF. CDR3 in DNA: TGTGCCAGTACCACATTGGGCCCAAGGAGCAATCAGCCCCAGCATTTT.

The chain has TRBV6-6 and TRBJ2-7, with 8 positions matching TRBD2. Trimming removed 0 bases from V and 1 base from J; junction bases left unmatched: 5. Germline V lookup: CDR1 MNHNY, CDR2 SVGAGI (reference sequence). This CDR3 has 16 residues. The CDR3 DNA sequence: TGTGCCAGCAGTTACTCTACCGGACTAGCATCCTACGAGCAGTACTTC. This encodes CASSYSTGLASYEQYF.

This CDR3 reads CASSDGTQGVPFF. CDR3 in DNA: TGTGCCAGCAGCGATGGGACTCAGGGGGTTCCCTTCTTT. The chain joins TRBV9 to TRBJ1-1; 7 bases line up with TRBD1. Germline V gene sequence: CDR1 SGDLS, CDR2 YYNGEE. The CDR3 is made up of 13 amino acids. V lost 3 bases and J lost 14; bases outside the gene matches: 13.

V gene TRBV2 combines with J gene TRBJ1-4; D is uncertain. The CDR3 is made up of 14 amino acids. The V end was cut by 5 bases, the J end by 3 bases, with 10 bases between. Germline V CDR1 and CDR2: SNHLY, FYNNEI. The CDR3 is CASSYRQANEKLFF. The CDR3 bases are TGTGCCAGCAGTTATCGTCAGGCTAATGAAAAACTGTTTTTT.

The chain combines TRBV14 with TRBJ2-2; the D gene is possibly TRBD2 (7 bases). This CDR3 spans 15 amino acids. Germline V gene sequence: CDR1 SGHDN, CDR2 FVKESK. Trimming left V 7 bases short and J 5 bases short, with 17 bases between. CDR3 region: CASTVGGAQTGELFF. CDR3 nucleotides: TGTGCCAGCACGGTAGGGGGGGCACAGACCGGGGAGCTGTTTTTT.

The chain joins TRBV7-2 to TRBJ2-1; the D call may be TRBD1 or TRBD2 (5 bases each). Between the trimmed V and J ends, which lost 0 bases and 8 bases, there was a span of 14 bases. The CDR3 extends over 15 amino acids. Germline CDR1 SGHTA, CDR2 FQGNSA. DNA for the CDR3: TGTGCCAGCAGCTTAGCGGCGCAGGGAGCGTATGAGCAGTTCTTC. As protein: CASSLAAQGAYEQFF.

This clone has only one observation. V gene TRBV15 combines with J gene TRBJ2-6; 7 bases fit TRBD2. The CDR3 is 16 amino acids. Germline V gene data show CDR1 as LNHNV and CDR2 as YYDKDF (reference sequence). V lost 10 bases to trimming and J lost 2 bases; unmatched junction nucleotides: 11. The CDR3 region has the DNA TGTGCCATCGGGGGGAGGCGCTGGACTGGGGCCAACGTCCTGACTTTC. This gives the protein CAIGGRRWTGANVLTF. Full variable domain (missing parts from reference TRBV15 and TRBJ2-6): DAMVIQNPRYQVTQFGKPVTLSCSQTLNHNVMYWYQQKSSQAPKLLFHYYDKDFNNEADTPDNFQSRRPNTSFCFLDIRSPGLGDTAMYLCAIGGRRWTGANVLTFGAGSRLTVL.

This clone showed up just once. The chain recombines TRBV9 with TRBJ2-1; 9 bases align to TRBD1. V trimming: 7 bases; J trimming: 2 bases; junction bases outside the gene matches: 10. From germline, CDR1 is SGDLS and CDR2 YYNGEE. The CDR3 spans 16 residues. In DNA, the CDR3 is TGTGCCAGCGACGCCGGACAGGGGAGGGCCTACAATGAGCAGTTCTTC. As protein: CASDAGQGRAYNEQFF.

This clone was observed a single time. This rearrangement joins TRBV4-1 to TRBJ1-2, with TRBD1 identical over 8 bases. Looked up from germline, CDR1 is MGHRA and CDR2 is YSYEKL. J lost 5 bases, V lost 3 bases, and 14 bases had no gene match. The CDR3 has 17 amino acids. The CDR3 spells CASSHGFPRDRRYGYTF. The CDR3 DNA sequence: TGCGCCAGCAGCCATGGATTCCCCCGGGACAGGCGGTATGGCTACACCTTC.

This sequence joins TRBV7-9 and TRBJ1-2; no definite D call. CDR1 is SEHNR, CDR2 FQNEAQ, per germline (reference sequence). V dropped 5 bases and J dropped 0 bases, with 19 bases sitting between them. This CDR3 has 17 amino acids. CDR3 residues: CASSTRVGDPANYGYTF. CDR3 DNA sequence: TGTGCCAGCAGCACGAGGGTGGGAGACCCAGCTAACTATGGCTACACCTTC.

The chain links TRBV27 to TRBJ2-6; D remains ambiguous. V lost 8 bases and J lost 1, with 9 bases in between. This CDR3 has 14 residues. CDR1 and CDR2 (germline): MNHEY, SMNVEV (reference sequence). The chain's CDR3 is CASCQTSGANVLTF. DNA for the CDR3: TGTGCCAGCTGCCAGACATCTGGGGCCAACGTCCTGACTTTC. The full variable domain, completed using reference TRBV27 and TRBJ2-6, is EAQVTQNPRYLITVTGKKLTVTCSQNMNHEYMSWYRQDPGLGLRQIYYSMNVEVTDKGDVPEGYKVSRKEKRNFPLILESPSPNQTSLYFCASCQTSGANVLTFGAGSRLTVL.

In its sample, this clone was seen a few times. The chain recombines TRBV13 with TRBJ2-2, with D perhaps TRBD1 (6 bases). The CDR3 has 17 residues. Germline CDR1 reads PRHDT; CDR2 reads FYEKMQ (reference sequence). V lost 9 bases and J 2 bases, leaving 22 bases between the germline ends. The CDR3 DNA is TGTGCCAGACCCGTAGGTCGGTCGACAGGCAACACCGGGGAGCTGTTTTTT. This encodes CARPVGRSTGNTGELFF.

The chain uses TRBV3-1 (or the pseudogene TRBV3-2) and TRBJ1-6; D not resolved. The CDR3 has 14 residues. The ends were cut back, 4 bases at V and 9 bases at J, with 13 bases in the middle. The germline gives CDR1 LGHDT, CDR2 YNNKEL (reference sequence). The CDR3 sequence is CASSPRPGTSPLHF. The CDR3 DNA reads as TGTGCCAGCAGCCCCCGACCCGGTACTTCACCCCTCCACTTT.

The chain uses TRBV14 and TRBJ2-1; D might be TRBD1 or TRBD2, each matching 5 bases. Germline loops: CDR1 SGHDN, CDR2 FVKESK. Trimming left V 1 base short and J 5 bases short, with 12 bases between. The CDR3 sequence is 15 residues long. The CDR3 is CASSQAWTLDNEQFF. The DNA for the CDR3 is TGTGCCAGCAGCCAAGCATGGACACTAGACAATGAGCAGTTCTTC.

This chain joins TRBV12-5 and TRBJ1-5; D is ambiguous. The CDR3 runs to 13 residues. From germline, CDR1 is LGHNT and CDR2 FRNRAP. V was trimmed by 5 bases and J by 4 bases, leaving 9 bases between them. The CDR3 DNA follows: TGTGCTAGTGGTCCGGACGGGAATCAGCCCCAGCATTTT. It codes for CASGPDGNQPQHF.

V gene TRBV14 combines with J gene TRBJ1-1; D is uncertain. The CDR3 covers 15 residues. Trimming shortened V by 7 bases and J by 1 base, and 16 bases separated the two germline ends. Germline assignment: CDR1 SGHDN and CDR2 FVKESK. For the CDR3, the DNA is TGTGCCAGCAACCCCGTTGGACTGCAGAACACTGAAGCTTTCTTT. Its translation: CASNPVGLQNTEAFF.

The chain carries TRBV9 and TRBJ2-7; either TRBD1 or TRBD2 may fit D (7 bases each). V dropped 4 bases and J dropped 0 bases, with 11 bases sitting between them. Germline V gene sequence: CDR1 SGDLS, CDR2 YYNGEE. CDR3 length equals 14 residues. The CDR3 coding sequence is TGTGCCAGCAGCTCAGGGGGGGCCTCCTACGAGCAGTACTTC. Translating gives CASSSGGASYEQYF.

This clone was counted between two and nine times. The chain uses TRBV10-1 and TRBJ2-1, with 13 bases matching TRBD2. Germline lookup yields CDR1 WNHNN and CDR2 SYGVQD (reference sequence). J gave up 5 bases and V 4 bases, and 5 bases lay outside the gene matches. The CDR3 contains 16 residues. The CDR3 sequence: CASSARLAGGHNEQFF. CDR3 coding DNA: TGCGCCAGCAGTGCCAGACTAGCGGGAGGACACAATGAGCAGTTCTTC.

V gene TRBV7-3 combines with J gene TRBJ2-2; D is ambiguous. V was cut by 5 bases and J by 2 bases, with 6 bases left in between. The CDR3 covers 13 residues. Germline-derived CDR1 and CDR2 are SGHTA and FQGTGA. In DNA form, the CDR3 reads TGTGCCAGCAGCCCCCTTAACACCGGGGAGCTGTTTTTT. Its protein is CASSPLNTGELFF.

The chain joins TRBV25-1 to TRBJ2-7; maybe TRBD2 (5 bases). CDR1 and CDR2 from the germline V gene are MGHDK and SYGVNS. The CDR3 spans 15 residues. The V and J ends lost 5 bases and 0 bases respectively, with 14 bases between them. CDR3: CASSTLAGHSYEQYF. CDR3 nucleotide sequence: TGTGCCAGCAGTACACTCGCGGGCCACTCCTACGAGCAGTACTTC.

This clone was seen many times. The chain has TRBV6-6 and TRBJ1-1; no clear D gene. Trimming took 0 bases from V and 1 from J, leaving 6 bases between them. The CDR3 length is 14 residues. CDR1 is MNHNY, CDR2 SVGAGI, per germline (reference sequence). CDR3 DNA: TGTGCCAGCAGTTACTCAGCCGGGAACACTGAAGCTTTCTTT. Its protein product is CASSYSAGNTEAFF.

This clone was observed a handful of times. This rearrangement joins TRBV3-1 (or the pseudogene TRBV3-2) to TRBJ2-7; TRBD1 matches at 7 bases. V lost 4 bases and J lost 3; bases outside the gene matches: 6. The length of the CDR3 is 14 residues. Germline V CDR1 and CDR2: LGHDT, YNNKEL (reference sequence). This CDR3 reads CASSLRDRHYEQYF. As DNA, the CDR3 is TGTGCCAGCAGCCTCCGGGACAGACACTACGAGCAGTACTTC.